A single sample gave rise to the 18 T cell receptor beta chains below, sequenced in a study of T cells in tuberculosis. Cells were sorted from thawed PBMC rested overnight and stained with GMM-loaded CD1B tetramer, viability dye and anti-CD3. The lipid loaded on the CD1B tetramers was C32 glucose monomycolate from Rhodococcus equi. Generated by immunoSEQ multiplex PCR, the TCRdb table keeps only in-frame clones and is missing some. The sample has roughly 92,000 clones, approximately 91% seen once; the top ten hold under 2.5%. The material sequenced was CD1b-GMM tetramer-negative cells sorted from PBMCs. The source of these receptors is an adult woman with latent tuberculosis.

This clone was counted a single time. The chain is built from TRBV7-9 and TRBJ1-1, with unresolved D. Trimming pared 5 bases from V and 1 base from J, leaving 8 bases between. Germline V gene sequence: CDR1 SEHNR, CDR2 FQNEAQ (reference sequence). There are 13 residues in the CDR3. This chain's CDR3 is CASSPTQNTEAFF. The CDR3 nucleotides read TGTGCCAGCAGCCCGACTCAGAACACTGAAGCTTTCTTT. The full variable domain, in which reference TRBV7-9 and TRBJ1-1 provide the parts outside the CDR3, is DTGVSQNPRHKITKRGQNVTFRCDPISEHNRLYWYRQTLGQGPEFLTYFQNEAQLEKSRLLSDRFSAERPKGSFSTLEIQRTEQGDSAMYLCASSPTQNTEAFFGQGTRLTVV.

This chain connects TRBV14 to TRBJ2-7, with D possibly TRBD1 on 6 matching bases. The V end lost 2 bases, the J end lost 3 bases, and 11 bases lay between the germline ends. Germline V gives CDR1 SGHDN, CDR2 FVKESK. This CDR3 is 14 amino acids long. The CDR3 DNA is TGTGCCAGCAGCCAAAAGACAGGATACTACGAGCAGTACTTC. Translation: CASSQKTGYYEQYF.

The chain employs TRBV2 and TRBJ1-5, with D tentatively TRBD1 (6 bases). Germline assignment: CDR1 SNHLY and CDR2 FYNNEI. The V and J ends lost 6 bases and 3 bases respectively, with 15 bases between them. The CDR3 has 15 residues. CDR3 region: CASRNQGPLNQPQHF. The CDR3 DNA reads as TGTGCCAGCAGGAACCAGGGGCCCCTCAATCAGCCCCAGCATTTT.

J is TRBJ1-5 and V is TRBV10-3; D is undetermined. The CDR3 is made up of 16 amino acids. The V end lost 0 bases, the J end lost 0 bases, and 9 bases lay between the germline ends. Germline CDR1 ENHRY, CDR2 SYGVKD. CDR3 in DNA: TGTGCCATCAGTGAGTCAGCAAGTGTTAGCAATCAGCCCCAGCATTTT. It translates to CAISESASVSNQPQHF.

This clone appeared a few times. The chain is built from TRBV18 and TRBJ1-5; 9 bases agree with TRBD1. J lost 4 bases, V lost 2 bases, and 9 bases had no gene match. Looked up from germline, CDR1 is KGHSH and CDR2 is LQKENI. CDR3 length equals 17 residues. In DNA, the CDR3 is TGTGCCAGCTCACCAGCTTCGAGCGGACAGGGGAATCAGCCCCAGCATTTT. Translating gives CASSPASSGQGNQPQHF.

The chain joins TRBV7-9 to TRBJ1-1; TRBD1 aligns across 8 bases. The CDR3 extends over 12 amino acids. Germline-derived CDR1 and CDR2 are SEHNR and FQNEAQ (reference sequence). With V trimmed by 1 base and J by 12 bases, 4 bases remained unmatched. The CDR3, as DNA: TGTGCCAGCAGCTTAGGGGACAGGAAAACTTTCTTT. This encodes CASSLGDRKTFF.

This chain joins TRBV18 and TRBJ1-4; maybe TRBD1 (5 bases). CDR1 KGHSH and CDR2 LQKENI come from the germline V gene. The V and J ends lost 8 bases and 5 bases respectively, with 12 bases between them. There are 13 residues in the CDR3. CDR3 region: CASTTGANEKLFF. The CDR3 nucleotides read TGTGCCAGCACCACTGGGGCGAATGAAAAACTGTTTTTT.

The chain recombines TRBV6-1 with TRBJ2-3; 7 bases match TRBD1. The CDR3 totals 16 residues. V dropped 2 bases and J dropped 1; count of bases not matched to a gene: 6. CDR1 and CDR2 from the germline V gene are MNHNS and SASEGT. The CDR3 sequence: CASSELGQGGTDTQYF. The CDR3 nucleotides read TGTGCCAGCAGTGAACTGGGCCAGGGGGGCACAGATACGCAGTATTTT.

The gene calls are TRBV7-2 and TRBJ2-3; D uncertain. This CDR3 is built from 13 residues. Germline V lookup: CDR1 SGHTA, CDR2 FQGNSA. V was shortened by 3 bases and J by 2 bases, with 6 bases between the two germline ends. For the CDR3, the DNA is TGTGCCAGCAGCTTCCAGGTCACAGATACGCAGTATTTT. Protein sequence: CASSFQVTDTQYF.

This clone was seen once. The chain has TRBV21-1 and TRBJ2-1; the D call of TRBD1 is as the table states it, not checked on the DNA. TRBV21-1 represents a pseudogene. CDR3 size: 15 residues. The CDR3 loop is CASSRGQGPYNEQFF. The CDR3 DNA reads as TGTGCCAGCAGCAGGGGGCAGGGGCCCTACAATGAGCAGTTCTTC.

The V call is TRBV7-9, the J call TRBJ1-2, with D perhaps matching TRBD1 (5 bases). The V and J ends lost 1 base and 2 bases respectively, with 11 bases between them. The V gene's germline CDR1 is SEHNR and CDR2 FQNEAQ (reference sequence). The CDR3 consists of 15 residues. The CDR3 bases are TGTGCCAGCAGCTTAGTCCAGGGCTGGAACTATGGCTACACCTTC. Amino acid sequence: CASSLVQGWNYGYTF.

The chain uses TRBV2 and TRBJ1-5; no clear D. Trimming shortened V by 10 bases and J by 3 bases, and 13 bases separated the two germline ends. The germline V gene encodes CDR1 SNHLY and CDR2 FYNNEI. This CDR3 comprises 13 residues. CDR3 protein: CAIKRSINQPQHF. The CDR3 bases are TGTGCCATCAAGAGGAGTATCAATCAGCCCCAGCATTTT.

This clone was observed a few times. The chain employs TRBV2 and TRBJ2-5; perhaps TRBD1 as D (6 bases). Germline loops: CDR1 SNHLY, CDR2 FYNNEI. The CDR3 is made up of 13 amino acids. Trimming left V 6 bases short and J 5 bases short, with 13 bases between. CDR3 bases: TGTGCCAGCAGACCACAGGGTGGGGAGACCCAGTACTTC. This codes for CASRPQGGETQYF.

This clone was counted once. The J gene is TRBJ1-2, the V gene TRBV18, with 8 positions matching TRBD1. The CDR3 is 14 amino acids. The germline CDR1 and CDR2 sequences are KGHSH and LQKENI. The V and J ends lost 4 bases and 3 bases, in that order; junction bases with no gene match: 4. Here the CDR3 reads CASSLQQGDYGYTF. The CDR3 DNA reads TGTGCCAGCTCACTTCAACAGGGGGACTATGGCTACACCTTC. The variable domain in full, completed from reference TRBV18 and TRBJ1-2, reads NAGVMQNPRHLVRRRGQEARLRCSPMKGHSHVYWYRQLPEEGLKFMVYLQKENIIDESGMPKERFSAEFPKEGPSILRIQQVVRGDSAAYFCASSLQQGDYGYTFGSGTRLTVV.

V and J are TRBV6-5 and TRBJ2-3, with TRBD2 matching over 11 bases. V lost 5 bases, J lost 2 bases, and 3 bases stayed unmatched. This CDR3 region has 15 residues. CDR1 MNHEY and CDR2 SVGAGI come from the germline V gene. The CDR3 loop reads CASSHSGGATDTQYF. CDR3 in DNA: TGTGCCAGCAGTCATAGCGGGGGGGCCACAGATACGCAGTATTTT.

The CDR3 sequence is CASSMRSQPFTGRSGNQPQHF. The CDR3 coding sequence is TGTGCCAGTAGTATGCGCTCCCAGCCTTTTACAGGAAGGAGCGGCAATCAGCCCCAGCATTTT. The chain carries TRBV19 and TRBJ1-5; D might be TRBD1 (5 bases). The CDR3 runs 21 residues. Trimming took 3 bases from V and 2 from J, leaving 29 bases between them. Germline-derived CDR1 and CDR2 are LNHDA and SQIVND (reference sequence).

The chain combines TRBV19 with TRBJ2-2; 9 nucleotides agree with TRBD1. V shed 5 bases and J 4 bases; nucleotides not matched to a gene: 5. The germline V gene has CDR1 LNHDA and CDR2 SQIVND (reference sequence). This CDR3 region has 15 residues. CDR3 residues: CASSVTGGGTGELFF. The CDR3 DNA sequence: TGTGCCAGTAGTGTCACAGGGGGCGGCACCGGGGAGCTGTTTTTT.

The chain couples TRBV7-6 to TRBJ2-7; 8 bases are a match to TRBD1. Trimming cost V 0 bases and J 3 bases; bases outside gene matches: 4. CDR3 length: 15 residues. The germline gives CDR1 SGHVS, CDR2 FNYEAQ. CDR3 DNA: TGTGCCAGCAGCTTAGCGGACAGGGTCAGCTACGAGCAGTACTTC. Its protein product is CASSLADRVSYEQYF.